This is a list of T cell receptor beta chains from one sample in a study of cytomegalovirus exposure and HLA in healthy donors. Sequenced by immunoSEQ multiplex PCR; TCRdb stores in-frame clones only, minus some. Among about 120,000 clones, roughly 80% were seen once, and the ten largest hold roughly 2.5%. Sequencing was done on a sample of PBMCs. Receptor source: a woman aged 40 to 50 in good health and CMV-seropositive. CDR3s include the opening cysteine and the closing phenylalanine or tryptophan.

V gene	J gene	CDR3 protein
TRBV18	TRBJ2-3	CASSPQGASTDTQYF
TRBV2	TRBJ1-1	CASIGGMNTEAFF
TRBV15	TRBJ2-6	CATGWSRGTSGANVLTF
TRBV4-3	TRBJ2-7	CASSLSPTSGSYEQYF
TRBV30	TRBJ1-5	CAWSGGGVQPQHF
TRBV19	TRBJ1-3	CASTVAGNSGNTIYF
TRBV29-1	TRBJ2-7	CSARQGFYEQYF
TRBV9	TRBJ1-5	CASSVEGGRDQPQHF
TRBV7-2	TRBJ2-1	CASSLLGLAGNEQFF
TRBV7-9	TRBJ2-1	CASSLGENEQFF
TRBV2	TRBJ2-7	CASNDFTERLEQYF
TRBV7-7	TRBJ2-1	CASSFDLLGEQFF
TRBV2	TRBJ2-1	CATGQGGGQFF
TRBV6-1	TRBJ1-5	CASRTQGVYNQPQHF
TRBV27	TRBJ2-7	CASSQGARDEQYF
TRBV4-3	TRBJ1-2	CASSQDAAGGYGYTF
TRBV10-2	TRBJ2-1	CASSETAGGTSNEQFF
TRBV2	TRBJ2-3	CASNPDRAPTDTQYF
TRBV6-5	TRBJ1-1	CASSYSTGNTEAFF
TRBV5-1	TRBJ2-3	CASAPGQGRSTDTQYF
TRBV18	TRBJ2-2	CASSPLPSGATGELFF
TRBV18	TRBJ2-5	CASSPNTGLQETQYF
TRBV15	TRBJ2-2	CATSRPVQGGTGELFF
TRBV6-1	TRBJ1-6	CASSASTAYPDNSPLHF
TRBV4-1	TRBJ2-7	CASSPGTGDEQYF
TRBV7-2	TRBJ2-2	CASTPRDTHTGELFF
TRBV30	TRBJ1-6	CAWSVGRVRDNSPLHF
TRBV19	TRBJ1-5	CASSIGVSVAPQHF
TRBV7-3	TRBJ2-3	CASSSRGSSDTQYF
TRBV5-1	TRBJ2-1	CASSPGAGGLNEQFF
TRBV11-2	TRBJ1-3	CAGQVGAGNTIYF